This T cell receptor beta chain was identified in a study of blood T cell repertoires in COVID-19. Across the study: Italy, Spain and the United States were the sources of the convalescent and acute COVID-19 samples. The analysed material was cDNA or gDNA that came from T cells, B-cell-depleted T cells, or PBMCs.

CDR1 and CDR2 (germline): SGHDN, FVKESK. V lost 3 bases and J lost 5, with 20 bases in between. This CDR3 is built from 17 residues. In the original analysis: Quantification of nucleated cells was approximated via reference gene primer amplification. TCRdb's table, derived via immunoSEQ multiplex PCR, lists solely in-frame clones and lacks some. Clone size and the V and J calls come from that table; the DNA yielded D and trimming. The data contain 120,000 to 150,000 clones, 75% to 90% of them seen just once; the ten biggest clones take up 10% to 15%. The sequencing input was peripheral blood. This chain links TRBV14 with TRBJ2-1; possible D gene TRBD2, 6 bases. The TCR comes from a man between 18 and 29 years old with COVID-19, enrolled during active disease. The CDR3 DNA reads as TGTGCCAGCAGCCACTACGCACTAGCAGGGATAGACAATGAGCAGTTCTTC. The encoded protein is CASSHYALAGIDNEQFF.